The 19 T cell receptor beta chains reported below all come from one sample, sequenced in a study of blood T cell repertoires in COVID-19. Clones were sequenced by immunoSEQ multiplex PCR, and TCRdb holds only the in-frame ones, with some missing. This sample has 300,000 to 400,000 clones, with approximately 89% found just once. The sample consisted of peripheral blood. The source of these receptors is a woman between 18 and 30 years old who had recovered from COVID-19.

J is TRBJ2-5 and V is TRBV5-4; D remains ambiguous. The length of the CDR3 is 14 residues. V dropped 0 bases and J dropped 4 bases, with 10 bases sitting between them. CDR1 and CDR2 from the germline V gene are SGHNT and YYREEE (reference sequence). In DNA, the CDR3 is TGTGCCAGCAGCTTGGTGGGCTACACAGAGACCCAGTACTTC. Amino acids: CASSLVGYTETQYF.

The chain combines TRBV24-1 with TRBJ1-5, with D possibly TRBD1 on 6 matching bases. The germline V gene encodes CDR1 KGHDR and CDR2 SFDVKD. V was trimmed by 7 bases and J by 0 bases, leaving 9 bases between them. The CDR3 is 14 amino acids. The chain's CDR3 is CATSLQGSNQPQHF. Here the CDR3 DNA reads TGTGCCACCAGCCTACAGGGTAGCAATCAGCCCCAGCATTTT.

This clone was observed at least ten times. This chain joins TRBV3-1 (or the pseudogene TRBV3-2) and TRBJ2-7, with D possibly TRBD2 on 6 matching bases. This CDR3 has 14 amino acids. Germline CDR1 and CDR2: LGHDT and YNNKEL (reference sequence). V was pared by 4 bases and J by 3 bases, with 13 bases between. Here the CDR3 reads CASSRRDGDYEQYV. CDR3 nucleotides: TGTGCCAGCAGCCGGAGGGACGGAGACTACGAGCAGTACGTC.

In this sample, this clone turned up once. V usage is TRBV5-4 and J usage is TRBJ2-5, with D possibly TRBD2 on 5 matching bases. V shed 4 bases and J shed 5 bases, with 15 bases lying between them. Germline-derived CDR1 and CDR2 are SGHNT and YYREEE (reference sequence). This CDR3 contains 14 residues. The CDR3: CASSQTNLGETQYF. CDR3 nucleotide sequence: TGTGCCAGCAGCCAGACTAATTTGGGCGAGACCCAGTACTTC.

Points on this clone: Other DNA variants within this sample encode the same CDR3. This rearrangement joins TRBV2 to TRBJ1-1, with D hard to call. Between the trimmed V and J ends, which lost 9 bases and 4 bases, there was a span of 15 bases. The CDR3 runs to 13 residues. Per germline, CDR1 SNHLY and CDR2 FYNNEI. CDR3 loop: CASTKGGSTEAFF. CDR3 DNA sequence: TGTGCCAGTACTAAGGGAGGAAGCACTGAAGCTTTCTTT.

In this sample, this clone turned up once. The chain links TRBV6-6 to TRBJ1-2; 11 bases agree with TRBD1. The junction had 7 bases not matched to a gene; V was cut back by 5 bases and J by 8 bases. Germline V gene data show CDR1 as MNHNY and CDR2 as SVGAGI (reference sequence). The CDR3 is made up of 14 amino acids. CDR3 DNA: TGTGCCAGCAGTCCGGGACAGGGGGTGGAAGGCTACACCTTC. Amino acids: CASSPGQGVEGYTF.

The rearrangement uses TRBV7-8 and TRBJ1-6; D perhaps matches TRBD1 (5 bases). Trimming stripped 4 bases from V and 7 bases from J, with 14 bases between. CDR1 SGHVS and CDR2 FQNEAQ come from the germline V gene. The CDR3 is made up of 15 amino acids. The chain's CDR3 is CASSSRGGGNSPLHF. CDR3 coding DNA: TGTGCCAGCAGCTCTCGGGGGGGAGGGAATTCACCCCTCCACTTT.

The chain joins TRBV9 to TRBJ1-3; TRBD1 matches 10 bases. Germline CDR1 is SGDLS and CDR2 is YYNGEE. The CDR3 is made up of 17 amino acids. V lost 3 bases, J lost 2 bases, and 8 bases stayed unmatched. In DNA, the CDR3 is TGTGCCAGCAGCGGGATCGGGACAGGGGCTGCTGGAAACACCATATATTTT. Amino acids: CASSGIGTGAAGNTIYF.

V usage is TRBV9 and J usage is TRBJ2-3; possible D gene TRBD2, 6 bases. CDR1 is SGDLS and CDR2 is YYNGEE in the germline V gene. This CDR3 contains 14 residues. Trimming took 3 bases from V and 4 from J, leaving 12 bases between them. The CDR3 DNA is TGTGCCAGCAGCGCCAGACTAGGGTCAGATACGCAGTATTTT. Amino acids: CASSARLGSDTQYF.

The V gene is TRBV7-2, the J gene TRBJ1-2, with D tentatively TRBD1 (6 bases). CDR3 size: 13 residues. CDR1 is SGHTA and CDR2 is FQGNSA in the germline V gene. V lost 1 base, J lost 7 bases, and 10 bases lay in between. CDR3 coding DNA: TGTGCCAGCAGCTTAGACAGGGCATCTGGCTACACCTTC. Amino acid sequence: CASSLDRASGYTF.

The chain is built from TRBV10-2 and TRBJ1-1; D might be TRBD1 (6 bases). This CDR3 comprises 12 residues. V lost 5 bases to trimming and J lost 5 bases, with 9 bases between them. Germline values: CDR1 WSHSY, CDR2 SAAADI. The CDR3 DNA reads as TGCGCCAGCAGTCTAGGACAGACTGAAGCTTTCTTT. It translates to CASSLGQTEAFF.

Notes on this clone: Compared with germline, one end of the junction differs, possibly owing to a read error. The chain employs TRBV6-1 and TRBJ2-1; no clear D. Germline CDR1 reads MNHNS; CDR2 reads SASEGT. The CDR3 has 14 residues. CDR3 residues: CASSEARSSNEQFF. Written as DNA, the CDR3 is TGTGCCAGCAGTGAAGCGCGCTCCTCCAATGAGCAGTTCTTC.

The genes are TRBV14 and TRBJ2-3, with 9 nucleotides matching TRBD2. Germline CDR1 reads SGHDN; CDR2 reads FVKESK. The CDR3 contains 16 residues. The V and J ends lost 3 bases and 3 bases, in that order; junction bases with no gene match: 7. In nucleotides, the CDR3 is TGTGCCAGCAGCCATTACAGCGGGAGGAGAACAGATACGCAGTATTTT. Its translation is CASSHYSGRRTDTQYF.

V and J are TRBV9 and TRBJ1-2; D remains unclear. V was cut by 0 bases and J by 4 bases, with 10 bases left in between. The CDR3 covers 14 residues. The germline V gene encodes CDR1 SGDLS and CDR2 YYNGEE. The CDR3 region is CASSVDGGGYGYTF. In nucleotides, the CDR3 is TGTGCCAGCAGCGTAGATGGAGGAGGCTATGGCTACACCTTC.

The table lists this clone with a count of one. V is TRBV9 and J is TRBJ2-2, with 15 bases lining up with TRBD2. V lost 4 bases to trimming and J lost 8 bases; unmatched junction nucleotides: 6. This CDR3 region has 16 residues. From germline, CDR1 is SGDLS and CDR2 YYNGEE. CDR3 nucleotides: TGTGCCAGCAGCATAGGACTAGCGGGAGGGATGGGGGAGCTGTTTTTT. Its protein is CASSIGLAGGMGELFF.

The chain joins TRBV3-1 (or the pseudogene TRBV3-2) to TRBJ1-4, with 9 bases matching TRBD1. This CDR3 comprises 15 residues. V lost 2 bases, J lost 8 bases, and 6 bases stayed unmatched. Germline loops: CDR1 LGHDT, CDR2 YNNKEL (reference sequence). In DNA form, the CDR3 reads TGTGCCAGCAGCCAAAGGGACAGGGATGAGGAAAAACTGTTTTTT. Translating it yields CASSQRDRDEEKLFF.

The chain has TRBV7-2 and TRBJ2-2; possibly TRBD1 for D (5 bases). Germline-derived CDR1 and CDR2 are SGHTA and FQGNSA. This CDR3 has 14 residues. Trimming cost V 2 bases and J 2 bases, with 6 bases left between them. The CDR3 loop is CASSLQGNTGELFF. The CDR3 nucleotides read TGTGCCAGCAGCTTACAGGGTAACACCGGGGAGCTGTTTTTT.

The sample holds one count of this clone. The gene calls are TRBV24-1 and TRBJ2-1; 9 bases agree with TRBD2. The CDR3 spans 16 residues. The J segment lost 3 bases and the V segment lost 5 bases, leaving 7 bases of the junction unmatched. CDR1 is KGHDR and CDR2 is SFDVKD in the germline V gene. CDR3 amino acids: CATSVSGSGGYNEQFF. The CDR3 DNA reads as TGTGCCACCAGTGTTAGCGGGAGTGGCGGCTACAATGAGCAGTTCTTC.

The chain links TRBV30 to TRBJ2-2; D is ambiguous. This CDR3 has 13 residues. V dropped 2 bases and J dropped 6 bases, with 10 bases sitting between them. Germline V gives CDR1 GTSNPN, CDR2 SVGIG (reference sequence). CDR3 DNA: TGTGCCTGGAGTCCCAGTGCCCCCGGGGAGCTGTTTTTT. Amino acid sequence: CAWSPSAPGELFF.